A single sample gave rise to the 10 T cell receptor beta chains below, sequenced in a study of blood T cell repertoires in COVID-19. The assay was immunoSEQ multiplex PCR, and TCRdb's table has in-frame clones only and misses some. The data contain some 400,000 clones, roughly 86% of them seen just once; the ten biggest clones take up around 3%. Sequencing was carried out using peripheral blood. The source of these receptors is a human donor in a cohort sampled during active COVID-19.

This chain uses TRBV9 with TRBJ2-7; 8 bases map to TRBD2. The CDR3 length is 15 residues. The V gene end was trimmed by 2 bases and the J gene end by 1 base; junction bases not matched to a gene: 5. The germline V gene encodes CDR1 SGDLS and CDR2 YYNGEE. This CDR3 is CASSVGLADSYEQYF. The CDR3 nucleotides are TGTGCCAGCAGCGTTGGACTAGCTGATTCCTACGAGCAGTACTTC.

The chain links TRBV5-4 to TRBJ1-1, with D possibly matching TRBD1 (5 bases). In germline, CDR1 is SGHNT, CDR2 YYREEE (reference sequence). CDR3 length equals 14 residues. V was cut by 6 bases and J by 0 bases, with 12 bases left in between. The CDR3 here is CASNKQDMNTEAFF. The CDR3, as DNA: TGTGCCAGCAACAAACAGGATATGAACACTGAAGCTTTCTTT.

V is TRBV28 and J is TRBJ1-5; 9 nucleotides agree with TRBD1. The germline CDR1 and CDR2 sequences are MDHEN and SYDVKM. The J segment lost 0 bases and the V segment lost 7 bases, leaving 4 bases of the junction unmatched. The CDR3 is made up of 15 amino acids. CDR3 sequence (DNA): TGTGCCAGCACTAACAGGGGGCTTAGCAATCAGCCCCAGCATTTT. Translated, it gives CASTNRGLSNQPQHF.

The V gene is TRBV11-2, the J gene TRBJ2-2; 7 bases fit TRBD1. This CDR3 comprises 14 residues. Germline CDR1 SGHAT, CDR2 FQNNGV. V shed 5 bases and J 3 bases; nucleotides not matched to a gene: 3. In DNA form, the CDR3 reads TGTGCCAGCAGCCTAACAGGGGACACCGGGGAGCTGTTTTTT. It encodes CASSLTGDTGELFF.

This clone was seen just once. The V gene is TRBV11-1, the J gene TRBJ2-1; TRBD2 aligns across 11 bases. With 6 bases clipped from V and 6 bases from J, the junction kept 4 bases outside the gene matches. Germline values: CDR1 SGHAT, CDR2 FQDESV (reference sequence). The CDR3 has 14 amino acids. The CDR3 region has the DNA TGTGCCAGCAGACTAGCGGGAGCGGGCAATGAGCAGTTCTTC. Translating gives CASRLAGAGNEQFF.

V and J are TRBV30 and TRBJ1-1; 9 bases align to TRBD1. Germline V gene sequence: CDR1 GTSNPN, CDR2 SVGIG (reference sequence). The CDR3 runs to 14 residues. With 3 bases clipped from V and 3 bases from J, the junction kept 5 bases outside the gene matches. The CDR3, as DNA: TGTGCCTGGAGGGACAGGGGAGGGGACACTGAAGCTTTCTTT. It is translated as CAWRDRGGDTEAFF.

This clone was observed a handful of times. The V and J genes are TRBV5-8 and TRBJ2-2; D may be TRBD1 (5 bases). Per germline, CDR1 SGHTS and CDR2 YDEGEE. CDR3 length: 14 residues. V lost 3 bases and J 0 bases, leaving 6 bases between the germline ends. CDR3 in DNA: TGTGCCAGCAGCTCGGACACGAACACCGGGGAGCTGTTTTTT. Its translation is CASSSDTNTGELFF.

This chain uses TRBV19 with TRBJ2-5; D is possibly TRBD2 (6 bases). Trimming pared 11 bases from V and 0 bases from J, leaving 10 bases between. In germline, CDR1 is LNHDA, CDR2 SQIVND (reference sequence). This CDR3 comprises 12 residues. The CDR3 DNA is TGTGCCGTCCGGGACTACCAAGAGACCCAGTACTTC. Translation gives CAVRDYQETQYF.

CDR3 sequence reads: CASSPRLAEHYNEQFF. The CDR3 nucleotides are TGTGCCAGCAGTCCCCGACTAGCGGAACACTACAATGAGCAGTTCTTC. J is TRBJ2-1 and V is TRBV7-9, with 9 bases that match TRBD2. Germline V lookup: CDR1 SEHNR, CDR2 FQNEAQ (reference sequence). The CDR3 has 16 amino acids. The V gene end was trimmed by 6 bases and the J gene end by 3 bases; junction bases not matched to a gene: 9.

The CDR3 is CASSFVPPQEYEQYF. The CDR3 DNA is TGTGCCAGCAGTTTTGTTCCCCCACAGGAATACGAGCAGTACTTC. The gene calls are TRBV5-5 and TRBJ2-7, with D perhaps TRBD1 (5 bases). The CDR3 is 15 residues long. CDR1 SGHKS and CDR2 YYEKEE come from the germline V gene (reference sequence). V was trimmed by 5 bases and J by 4 bases, leaving 19 bases between them.